This is a list of T cell receptor beta chains from one sample in a study of T cell changes during pregnancy in multiple sclerosis. Method: immunoSEQ multiplex PCR; TCRdb's copy keeps in-frame clones and lacks some. Here the sample spans around 59,000 clones, roughly 90% being singletons. Sequenced material: peripheral blood, taken in the third trimester of pregnancy. The receptors here all came from a female donor in good health, enrolled as a control in a pregnancy study. The conserved cysteine and the conserved F or W are not part of the CDR3 here. Each record gives: J gene, V gene, CDR3 protein.

.	TRBV6-1	ASSERGGSEQY
TRBJ2-5	TRBV12-5	ANGQGAEETQY
TRBJ2-5	TRBV25-1	ASSEAKGLEGTQY
TRBJ1-1	TRBV18	ASSPIGQVEGNTEAF
TRBJ2-2	TRBV5-4	ASSLGQNTGELF
TRBJ2-7	TRBV5-6	ASTLYGGDSYEQY
TRBJ1-1	TRBV10-3	AIRGGDAGRNTEAF
TRBJ1-2	TRBV18	ASSPPGLGNLYYGYT
TRBJ2-3	TRBV7-3	ASSLQAFGTDTQY
TRBJ2-5	TRBV2	ASSSGRETQY
TRBJ1-6	TRBV5-1	ASSFNRGDSPLH
TRBJ2-7	TRBV28	ASSLASGSYEQY
TRBJ2-7	TRBV5-1	ASKVGQNYEQY
TRBJ1-2	TRBV5-5	ASSFGEDYGYT
TRBJ2-7	TRBV29-1	SVVRGKEEQY
TRBJ2-5	TRBV19	ASSIGRRETQY
TRBJ1-2	TRBV27	ASGGSLGQSYGYT
TRBJ1-1	TRBV13	ASSSTFDRGNTEAF
TRBJ2-7	TRBV6-6	ASSIPGQGGYEQY
TRBJ2-1	TRBV11-1	ASSSFSRNNEQF
TRBJ1-1	TRBV6-5	ASRQGVAEAF
TRBJ2-7	TRBV28	ASSSLAGGYRYEQY
TRBJ2-2	TRBV29-1	SVLPSGSDTGELF
TRBJ2-2	TRBV9	ASSVGRGRTGELF
TRBJ2-2	TRBV18	ASSWKAGLTNTGELF
TRBJ1-2	TRBV28	ASSLPGTGAGYT
TRBJ2-1	TRBV25-1	ASSEYGGREDEQF
TRBJ2-3	TRBV7-2	ASSLGGFGTDTQY
TRBJ2-3	TRBV7-9	ASSLGGPGSTDTQY
TRBJ1-3	TRBV6-6	ASRTGYRSTIY
TRBJ2-1	TRBV11-3	ASSFDGGYNEQF
TRBJ2-1	TRBV19	ASSTGTSGDGDNEQF
TRBJ1-2	TRBV19	ASSIGSGTDGGYT